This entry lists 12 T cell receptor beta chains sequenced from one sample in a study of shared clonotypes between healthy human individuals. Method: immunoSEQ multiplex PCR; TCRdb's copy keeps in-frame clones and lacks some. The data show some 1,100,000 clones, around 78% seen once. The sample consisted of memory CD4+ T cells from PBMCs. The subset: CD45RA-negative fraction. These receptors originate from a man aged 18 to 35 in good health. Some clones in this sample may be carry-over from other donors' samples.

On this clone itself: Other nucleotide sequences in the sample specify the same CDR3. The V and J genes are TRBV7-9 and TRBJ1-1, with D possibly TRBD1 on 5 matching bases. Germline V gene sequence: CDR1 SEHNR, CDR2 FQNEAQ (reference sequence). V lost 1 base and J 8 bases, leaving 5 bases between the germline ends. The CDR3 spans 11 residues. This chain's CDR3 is CASSLEGEAFF. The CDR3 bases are TGTGCCAGCAGCTTAGAGGGGGAAGCTTTCTTT. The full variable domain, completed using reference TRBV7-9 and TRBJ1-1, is DTGVSQNPRHKITKRGQNVTFRCDPISEHNRLYWYRQTLGQGPEFLTYFQNEAQLEKSRLLSDRFSAERPKGSFSTLEIQRTEQGDSAMYLCASSLEGEAFFGQGTRLTVV.

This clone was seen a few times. Here the CDR3 DNA reads TGTGCCAGCAGCCAAGGGACAGGGAGGGGGAACACTGAAGCTTTCTTT. It codes for CASSQGTGRGNTEAFF. The V and J genes are TRBV4-2 and TRBJ1-1; TRBD1 agrees at 8 bases. V was clipped by 1 base and J by 1 base; unmatched bases: 5. Germline V lookup: CDR1 LGHNA, CDR2 YNFKEQ. The CDR3 covers 16 residues.

In DNA form, the CDR3 reads TGTGCCAGCTCACCACAAGAACAGGGAAACACCATATATTTT. Its protein product is CASSPQEQGNTIYF. The chain has TRBV18 and TRBJ1-3; D unresolved. CDR1 and CDR2 (germline): KGHSH, LQKENI. CDR3 size: 14 residues. Trimming removed 1 base from V and 4 bases from J, with 8 bases in between.

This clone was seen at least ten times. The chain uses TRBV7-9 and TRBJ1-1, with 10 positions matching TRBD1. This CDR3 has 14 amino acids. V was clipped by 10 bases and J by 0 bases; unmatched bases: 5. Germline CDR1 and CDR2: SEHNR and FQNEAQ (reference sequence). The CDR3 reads CATDRGQMNTEAFF. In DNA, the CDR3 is TGTGCCACCGACAGGGGGCAAATGAACACTGAAGCTTTCTTT.

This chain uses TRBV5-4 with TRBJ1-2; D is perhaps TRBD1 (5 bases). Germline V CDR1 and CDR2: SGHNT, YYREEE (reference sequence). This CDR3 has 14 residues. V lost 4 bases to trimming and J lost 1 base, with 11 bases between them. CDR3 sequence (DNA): TGTGCCAGCAGCCAACAGGACATTAACTATGGCTACACCTTC. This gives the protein CASSQQDINYGYTF.

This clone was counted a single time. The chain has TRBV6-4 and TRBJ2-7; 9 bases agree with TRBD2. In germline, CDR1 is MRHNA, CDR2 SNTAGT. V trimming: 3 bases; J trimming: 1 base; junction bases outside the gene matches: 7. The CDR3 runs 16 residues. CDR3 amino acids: CASSESSGASSYEQYF. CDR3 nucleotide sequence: TGTGCCAGCAGTGAGTCTAGCGGGGCCTCTTCCTACGAGCAGTACTTC.

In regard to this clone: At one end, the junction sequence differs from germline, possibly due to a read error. For the CDR3, the DNA is TGTGCCAGCAGCTTGCCGGGGGACTTAATTTTT. Translated: CASSLPGDLIF. V gene TRBV5-5 combines with J gene TRBJ1-4; perhaps TRBD1 as D (5 bases). The V gene's germline CDR1 is SGHKS and CDR2 YYEKEE (reference sequence). This CDR3 has 11 amino acids.

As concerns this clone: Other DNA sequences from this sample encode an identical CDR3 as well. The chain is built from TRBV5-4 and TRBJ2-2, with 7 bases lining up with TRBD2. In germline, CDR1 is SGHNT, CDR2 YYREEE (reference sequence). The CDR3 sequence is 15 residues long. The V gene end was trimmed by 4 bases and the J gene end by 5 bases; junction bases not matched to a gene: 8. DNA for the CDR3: TGTGCCAGCAGCCCCGGGACCGGGGGGACCGGGGAGCTGTTTTTT. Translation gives CASSPGTGGTGELFF.

The chain's CDR3 is CAWSSGRTSSGANVLTF. CDR3 coding DNA: TGTGCCTGGAGCTCGGGGAGGACCTCCTCTGGGGCCAACGTCCTGACTTTC. The rearrangement links TRBV30 to TRBJ2-6; TRBD2 might be the D (6 bases). V was pared by 3 bases and J by 0 bases, with 15 bases between. This CDR3 spans 17 amino acids. Germline assignment: CDR1 GTSNPN and CDR2 SVGIG (reference sequence).

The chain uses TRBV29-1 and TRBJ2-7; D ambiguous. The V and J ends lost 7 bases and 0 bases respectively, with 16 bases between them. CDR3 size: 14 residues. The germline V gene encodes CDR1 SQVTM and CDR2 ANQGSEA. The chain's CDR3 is CSGVGVKRSYEQYF. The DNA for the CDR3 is TGCAGCGGGGTGGGCGTCAAACGCTCCTACGAGCAGTACTTC.

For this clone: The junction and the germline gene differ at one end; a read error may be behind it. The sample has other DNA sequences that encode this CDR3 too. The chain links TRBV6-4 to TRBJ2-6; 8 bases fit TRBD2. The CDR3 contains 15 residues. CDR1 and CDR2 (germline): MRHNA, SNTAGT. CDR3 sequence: CASAAGAAGANVLTF. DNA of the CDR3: TGCGCCAGCGCAGCGGGAGCTGCTGGGGCCAACGTCCTGACTTTC.

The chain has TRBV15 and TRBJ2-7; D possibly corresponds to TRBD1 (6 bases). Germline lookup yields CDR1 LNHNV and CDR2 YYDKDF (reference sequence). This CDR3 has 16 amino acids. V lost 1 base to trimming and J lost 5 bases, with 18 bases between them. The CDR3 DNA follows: TGTGCCACCAGCAGAGGGCCAAGGGGGAGAGAAGACGAGCAGTACTTC. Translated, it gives CATSRGPRGREDEQYF.